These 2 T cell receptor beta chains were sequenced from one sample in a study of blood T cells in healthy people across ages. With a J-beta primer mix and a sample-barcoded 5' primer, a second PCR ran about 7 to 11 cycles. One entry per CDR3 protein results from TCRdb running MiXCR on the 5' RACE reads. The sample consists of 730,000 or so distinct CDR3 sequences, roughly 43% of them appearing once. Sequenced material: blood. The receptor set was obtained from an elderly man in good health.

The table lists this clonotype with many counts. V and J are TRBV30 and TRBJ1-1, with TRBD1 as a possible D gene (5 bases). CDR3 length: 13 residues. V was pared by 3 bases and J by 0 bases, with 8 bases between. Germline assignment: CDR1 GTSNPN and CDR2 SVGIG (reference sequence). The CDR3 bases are TGTGCCTGGAGGCGGACACTGAACACTGAAGCTTTCTTT. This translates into CAWRRTLNTEAFF. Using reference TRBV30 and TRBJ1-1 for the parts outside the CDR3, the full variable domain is SQTIHQWPATLVQPVGSPLSLECTVEGTSNPNLYWYRQAAGRGLQLLFYSVGIGQISSEVPQNLSASRPQDRQFILSSKKLLLSDSGFYLCAWRRTLNTEAFFGQGTRLTVV.

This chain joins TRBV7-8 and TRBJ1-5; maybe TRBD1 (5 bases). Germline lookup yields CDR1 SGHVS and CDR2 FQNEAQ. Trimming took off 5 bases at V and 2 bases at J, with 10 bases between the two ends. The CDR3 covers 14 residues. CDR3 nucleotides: TGTGCCAGCAGCCGGGACCCGGGCAATCAGCCCCAGCATTTT. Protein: CASSRDPGNQPQHF.